A selection of T cell receptor beta chains follows, all from one sample in a study of T cell responses to AZD1222 COVID-19 vaccine. This table comes from immunoSEQ multiplex PCR, and its TCRdb copy is limited to in-frame clones, with some not included. The sample has around 160,000 clones; 70% to 90% are singletons. The specimen was peripheral blood, collected on day 0 of AZD1222 vaccination. These receptor sequences come from an adult in good health. The CDR3 runs from the conserved cysteine through the conserved F or W. D genes are given only for firm matches. Expanded clones get a size class; other rows say once, few or many, or leave the size out.

J gene	D gene	clone size	V gene	CDR3 DNA	CDR3 protein
TRBJ1-3	.	.	TRBV5-6	TGTGCCAGCAGCTTTTGGGGTGCCCAGCTAAACACCATATATTTT	CASSFWGAQLNTIYF
TRBJ1-6	.	.	TRBV15	TGTGCCACGCAAGTCCAGTCGGATTCACCCCTCCACTTT	CATQVQSDSPLHF
TRBJ2-5	TRBD2	.	TRBV5-3	TGTGCCAGAAGCTTGCCTAGCGGGGCTCAAGAGACCCAGTACTTC	CARSLPSGAQETQYF
TRBJ1-1	.	once	TRBV7-2	TGTGCCAGCAGCTTAGGGGGGGGGATCGGGACTGAAGCTTTCTTT	CASSLGGGIGTEAFF
TRBJ1-2	.	few	TRBV18	TGTGCCAGCTCCCCCGACCCCTATGGCTACACCTTC	CASSPDPYGYTF
TRBJ1-1	TRBD1	.	TRBV6-2/TRBV6-3	TGTGCCAGCAGTTACTCACTCGGACAGGGGATGAACACTGAAGCTTTCTTT	CASSYSLGQGMNTEAFF
TRBJ1-5	TRBD1	.	TRBV27	TGTGCCAGCAGTTCCAGGAGGACAGGGGCGGATCAGCCCCAGCATTTT	CASSSRRTGADQPQHF
TRBJ1-2	.	.	TRBV19	TGTGCCAGTACAATCGGGACGGAGAACTATGGCTACACCTTC	CASTIGTENYGYTF
TRBJ1-1	.	.	TRBV5-5	TGTGCCAGCAGTTTTACGCCAACAGGGTGGACTGAAGCTTTCTTT	CASSFTPTGWTEAFF
TRBJ1-1	.	.	TRBV2	TGTGCCAGCAGTGAAGCCAGCACGTACACTGAAGCTTTCTTT	CASSEASTYTEAFF
TRBJ2-7	.	.	TRBV10-3	TGTGCCATCAGTGATGTCACTCCCAGCTCCTACGAGCAGTACTTC	CAISDVTPSSYEQYF
TRBJ2-3	TRBD1	.	TRBV7-3	TGTGCCAGCAGCTTAGGACAGGGTAGTTTCGAGTCAGATACGCAGTATTTT	CASSLGQGSFESDTQYF
TRBJ2-7	TRBD2	.	TRBV14	TGTGCCAGCAGCCCCCTAGCGGGGGTCTCCTACGAGCAGTACTTC	CASSPLAGVSYEQYF
TRBJ1-6	.	.	TRBV5-1	TGCGCCAGCAGAGACTTTACAGTGGATTCACCCCTCCACTTT	CASRDFTVDSPLHF
TRBJ1-5	.	.	TRBV5-8	TGTGCCAGTTGGACGAGGGGGATGTCCCAGCATTTT	CASWTRGMSQHF
TRBJ1-5	TRBD1	.	TRBV5-5	TGTGCCAGCAGCTTGGTACCTACAGGGGACAATCAGCCCCAGCATTTT	CASSLVPTGDNQPQHF
TRBJ2-3	.	once	TRBV7-2	TGTGCCAGCAGCTTCCGGATGGGGGATACGCAGTATTTT	CASSFRMGDTQYF
TRBJ1-2	.	few	TRBV5-1	TGCGCCAGCAGCCTGGTGGCAGACCCAGGGAATGGCTACACCTTC	CASSLVADPGNGYTF
TRBJ2-6	.	.	TRBV18	TGTGCCAGCTCATCGGATCCCTACTCTGGGGCCAACGTCCTGACTTTC	CASSSDPYSGANVLTF
TRBJ2-4	.	.	TRBV5-1	TGCGCCAGCAGCTTGGGGCAGGGGCAAGACATTCAGTACTTC	CASSLGQGQDIQYF
TRBJ2-7	TRBD1	.	TRBV20-1	TGCAGTGTGGACAGGACCAGCGAGCAGTACTTC	CSVDRTSEQYF
TRBJ2-1	.	.	TRBV20-1	TGCAGTGCTAGTCCCGAGCGGCGCCAGATCTTC	CSASPERRQIF
TRBJ2-3	.	.	TRBV6-1	TGTGCCAGCAGTGAAGGAAACGCACAGGATCTATTTACGCAGTATTTT	CASSEGNAQDLFTQYF
TRBJ2-2	.	.	TRBV20-1	TGCAGTGCTAGTCACCTCGGAGGCACCGGGGAGCTGTTTTTT	CSASHLGGTGELFF
TRBJ1-6	.	.	TRBV12-3/TRBV12-4	TGTGCCAGCAGTCCGAGCTCCCCGCCCCTCCACTTT	CASSPSSPPLHF
TRBJ2-3	.	.	TRBV5-6	TGTGCCAGCAGCTTGGGTCAAAGGAGGGGCACAGATACGCAGTATTTT	CASSLGQRRGTDTQYF
TRBJ1-2	.	.	TRBV2	TGTGCCAGCAGTGAGGCGGGCGAATCCGCAACCTTC	CASSEAGESATF
TRBJ1-4	.	.	TRBV18	TGTGCCAGCTCACCTGATGCCGGGTTACTGTTTTTT	CASSPDAGLLFF
TRBJ2-2	TRBD2	.	TRBV6-4	TGTGCCAGCAGTGAGGGACTAAACACCGGGGAGCTGTTTTTT	CASSEGLNTGELFF
TRBJ1-1	.	.	TRBV4-1	TGCGCCAGCAGCCAGATAGGCTTTGGTAAGGGGACTGAAGCTTTCTTT	CASSQIGFGKGTEAFF
TRBJ2-5	TRBD1	.	TRBV9	TGTGCCAGCAGCGTGAGCCCAGGGGGTGGGGAGACCCAGTACTTC	CASSVSPGGGETQYF
TRBJ2-7	.	.	TRBV29-1	TGCAGCGTTGGGGACCCGACCGGCAGGGGTAGGGAGCAGTACTTC	CSVGDPTGRGREQYF
TRBJ2-1	.	.	TRBV18	TGTGCCAGCTCACCTCCAGGGGCAAGTGAGCAGTTCTTC	CASSPPGASEQFF
TRBJ2-7	.	once	TRBV3-1/TRBV3-2	TGTGCCAGCAGCCAAGTGGCGGCCACTAGCTCCTACGAGCAGTACTTC	CASSQVAATSSYEQYF
TRBJ2-3	.	.	TRBV3-1/TRBV3-2	TGTGCCAGCAGCCGTTTGTCTGGGGGTACAGATACGCAGTATTTT	CASSRLSGGTDTQYF
TRBJ1-1	.	.	TRBV18	TGTGCCAGCTCACCCCCCGATCCGATGAACACTGAAGCTTTCTTT	CASSPPDPMNTEAFF
TRBJ1-4	TRBD1	.	TRBV28	TGTGCCAGCAGTTTACCCGGGACAGGGAGTGAAAAACTGTTTTTT	CASSLPGTGSEKLFF
TRBJ1-1	.	.	TRBV2	TGTGCCAGCAGGGGATTGGGGGGTAGGAACACTGAAGCTTTCTTT	CASRGLGGRNTEAFF
TRBJ2-7	TRBD1	.	TRBV27	TGTGCCAGCACATCCCGGGACAGGGTCACCGAGCAGTACTTC	CASTSRDRVTEQYF
TRBJ2-3	.	.	TRBV10-3	TGTGCCATCGGAGACCCCCAGTATTTT	CAIGDPQYF
TRBJ1-2	.	few	TRBV5-1	TGCGCCAGCAGCCCCGGGTGGGGAGATGGCTACACCTTC	CASSPGWGDGYTF
TRBJ1-2	.	.	TRBV16	TGTGCCAGCGGGGGAGGACTCTATGGCTACACCTTC	CASGGGLYGYTF
TRBJ1-2	TRBD1	.	TRBV5-6	TGTGCCAGCATCCGGTGGGGACAGGGGCTACCTAACTATGGCTACACCTTC	CASIRWGQGLPNYGYTF
TRBJ1-1	.	.	TRBV3-1/TRBV3-2	TGTGCCAGCAGCCCAGTGGGGGCCGCGAACACTGAAGCTTTCTTT	CASSPVGAANTEAFF
TRBJ2-7	.	.	TRBV7-9	TGTGCCAGCAGCTTAGGGCGGTCCTACGAGCAGTACTTC	CASSLGRSYEQYF
TRBJ1-2	.	few	TRBV10-3	TGTGCCATCAGTGGCCCCAAAAGTGGCTACACCTTC	CAISGPKSGYTF
TRBJ1-1	.	.	TRBV20-1	TGCAGTGCTAGTTTTTTAGGGACGGATGAAGCTTTCTTT	CSASFLGTDEAFF
TRBJ2-7	.	.	TRBV21-1	TGTGCCAGCAACACGGGGGGCGCAAAGCAGTACTTC	CASNTGGAKQYF
TRBJ1-4	.	.	TRBV15	TGTGCCACCAGCAGAGATTGGGGGCACGGCGAAAAACTGTTTTTT	CATSRDWGHGEKLFF
TRBJ1-4	TRBD1	.	TRBV5-4	TGTGCCAGCAGCTCACAGGGGGGCCATAAGGAAAAACTGTTTTTT	CASSSQGGHKEKLFF
TRBJ2-2	.	.	TRBV5-1	TGCGCCAGCAGACGCCCATTCCGCCCGGAGGAGCTGTTTTTT	CASRRPFRPEELFF
TRBJ2-7	.	.	TRBV5-1	TGCGCCAGCAGCTTGGCCCCCGCTAACAGCTTTTACGAGCAGTACTTC	CASSLAPANSFYEQYF
TRBJ1-2	.	once	TRBV7-9	TGTGCCAGCAGCTTAACCGGGGATAACTATGGCTACACCTTC	CASSLTGDNYGYTF
TRBJ1-5	.	.	TRBV7-5	TGTGCCAGAAGATTACCACAATTAAGGGGAGACCAGCCCCAGCATTTT	CARRLPQLRGDQPQHF
TRBJ2-3	TRBD2	.	TRBV7-2	TGTGCCAGCAGCTTAGCGGGGGGGTTAGATACGCAGTATTTT	CASSLAGGLDTQYF
TRBJ2-7	.	.	TRBV7-2	TGTGCCAGCAGCGTCCAAGGGTTAGGAACCTACGAGCAGTACTTC	CASSVQGLGTYEQYF
TRBJ2-7	TRBD1	.	TRBV3-1/TRBV3-2	TGTGCCAGCAGCCAAGATCTCGGGACAGTGGGGTACGAGCAGTACTTC	CASSQDLGTVGYEQYF
TRBJ2-1	TRBD2	.	TRBV9	TGTGCCAGCAGCGTTCGACTAGCGGCCTACAATGAGCAGTTCTTC	CASSVRLAAYNEQFF
TRBJ2-2	.	.	TRBV6-6	TGTGCCAGCAGGATAGCCGGGGAGCTGTTTTTT	CASRIAGELFF